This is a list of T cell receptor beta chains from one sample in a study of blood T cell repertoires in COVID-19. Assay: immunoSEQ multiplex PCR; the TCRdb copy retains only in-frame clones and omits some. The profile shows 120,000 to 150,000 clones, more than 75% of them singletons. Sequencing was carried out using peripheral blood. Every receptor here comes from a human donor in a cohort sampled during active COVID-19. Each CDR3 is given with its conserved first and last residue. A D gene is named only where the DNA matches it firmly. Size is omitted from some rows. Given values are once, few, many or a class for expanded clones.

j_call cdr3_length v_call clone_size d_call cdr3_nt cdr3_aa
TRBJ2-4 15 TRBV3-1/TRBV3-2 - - TGTGCCAGCAGCCAGTCAGGGATGACCAAAAACATTCAGTACTTC CASSQSGMTKNIQYF
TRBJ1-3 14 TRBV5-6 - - TGTGCCAGCAGCTTGGGCAGAAGAGGAAACACCATATATTTT CASSLGRRGNTIYF
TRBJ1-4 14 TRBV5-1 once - TGCGCCAGCAGCCTGACAGGTATTAATGAAAAACTGTTTTTT CASSLTGINEKLFF
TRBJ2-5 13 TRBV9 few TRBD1 TGTGCCAGCAGCACAGGGGGGCAAGAGACCCAGTACTTC CASSTGGQETQYF
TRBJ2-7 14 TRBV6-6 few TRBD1 TGTGCCAGCAGTTACTCACAGGGGGCCCACGAGCAGTACTTC CASSYSQGAHEQYF
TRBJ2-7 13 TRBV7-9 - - TGTGCCAGCACCACTGGGCAGACGTACGAGCAGTACTTC CASTTGQTYEQYF
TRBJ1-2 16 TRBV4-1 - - TGCGCCAGCAGCCAAGAATCGGCAGGGAAAGTCCCTGGCTACACCTTC CASSQESAGKVPGYTF
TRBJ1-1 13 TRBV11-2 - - TGTGCCAGCAGCTTAGACAGGGACACTGAAGCTTTCTTT CASSLDRDTEAFF
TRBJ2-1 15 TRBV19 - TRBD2 TGTGCCAGTAGTCCGGGACTAGCGGGGGACAATGAGCAGTTCTTC CASSPGLAGDNEQFF
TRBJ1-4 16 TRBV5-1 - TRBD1 TGCGCCAGCAGCTCTGGACAGGGGGCCTCTAATGAAAAACTGTTTTTT CASSSGQGASNEKLFF
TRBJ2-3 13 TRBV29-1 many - TGCAGCGTTGAAGTCCCAGGGACAGATACGCAGTATTTT CSVEVPGTDTQYF
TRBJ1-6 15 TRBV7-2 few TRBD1 TGTGCCAGCAGCCCGGACAGGGGGCTTAATTCACCCCTCCACTTT CASSPDRGLNSPLHF
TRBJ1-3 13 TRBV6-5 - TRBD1 TGTGCCAGCGGACAGGACTCTGGAAACACCATATATTTT CASGQDSGNTIYF
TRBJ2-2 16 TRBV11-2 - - TGTGCCAGCAGCTCGATAAAGGGGCGTTCAGCCGGGGAGCTGTTTTTT CASSSIKGRSAGELFF
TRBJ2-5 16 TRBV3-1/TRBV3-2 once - TGTGCCAGCAGCCAAGATCGGAGGGGGCTAGGGGAGACCCAGTACTTC CASSQDRRGLGETQYF
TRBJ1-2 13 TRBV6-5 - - TGTGCCAGCAGTTACCCGGGGAACTATGGCTACACCTTC CASSYPGNYGYTF
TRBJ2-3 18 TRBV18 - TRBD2 TGTGCCAGCTCACCTCCAAAGGGACTAGCGGGAGAAACAGATACGCAGTATTTT CASSPPKGLAGETDTQYF
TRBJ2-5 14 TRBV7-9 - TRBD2 TGTGCCAGCAGCTCGACGGGGGGTCGGGAGACCCAGTACTTC CASSSTGGRETQYF
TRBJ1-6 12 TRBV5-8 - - TGTGCCAGCAGTCTCTTGAATTCACCCCTCCACTTT CASSLLNSPLHF
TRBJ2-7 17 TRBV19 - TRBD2 TGTGCCAGTAGTATTCGACTAGCGGGCTTGTCCTCCTACGAGCAGTACTTC CASSIRLAGLSSYEQYF
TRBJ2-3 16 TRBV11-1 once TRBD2 TGTGCCAGCAGCCCTGGGACTAGCGGTATCACAGATACGCAGTATTTT CASSPGTSGITDTQYF
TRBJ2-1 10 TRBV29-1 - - TGCAGCGTTGAAACTATCGAGCAGTTCTTC CSVETIEQFF
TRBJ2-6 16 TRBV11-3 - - TGTGCCAGCAGCTCCTCCGGGGGCTCTGGGGCCAACGTCCTGACTTTC CASSSSGGSGANVLTF
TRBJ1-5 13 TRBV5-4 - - TGTGCCAGCAGCACCGAACAGGATCAGCCCCAGCATTTT CASSTEQDQPQHF
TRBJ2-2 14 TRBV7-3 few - TGTGCCAGCAGCTTAGCGAGTTTGACCGGGGAGCTGTTTTTT CASSLASLTGELFF
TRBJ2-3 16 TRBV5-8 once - TGTGCCAGCAGCTTGGGATGGGAGGTTAGCACAGATACGCAGTATTTT CASSLGWEVSTDTQYF
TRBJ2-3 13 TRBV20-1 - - TGCAGTGCTAGTAGCGCGGGGACAGATACGCAGTATTTT CSASSAGTDTQYF
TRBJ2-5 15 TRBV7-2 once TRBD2 TGTGCCAGCAGCCGCATGGGGGAGGGTGGAGAGACCCAGTACTTC CASSRMGEGGETQYF
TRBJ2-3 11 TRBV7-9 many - TGTGCCAGCTCGAGGGTAGATACGCAGTATTTT CASSRVDTQYF
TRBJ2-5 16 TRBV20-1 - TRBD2 TGCAGTGCTAGTGCCAGCGGGGAAATCTCGGGGGAGACCCAGTACTTC CSASASGEISGETQYF
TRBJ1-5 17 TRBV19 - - TGTGCCAGTAGTATAACGACGGGGCAGGGGTTTGATCAGCCCCAGCATTTT CASSITTGQGFDQPQHF
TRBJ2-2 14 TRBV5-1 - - TGCGCCAGCAGCTTGGCCTCGTTTCGCGGGGAGCTGTTTTTT CASSLASFRGELFF
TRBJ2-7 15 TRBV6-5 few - TGTGCCAGCAGGGTTGATTTGGGGCCTTCCTACGAGCAGTACTTC CASRVDLGPSYEQYF
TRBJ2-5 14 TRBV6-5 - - TGTGCCAGCAGTTTAGCGGCGAATCAAGAGACCCAGTACTTC CASSLAANQETQYF
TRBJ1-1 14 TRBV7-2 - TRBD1 TGTGCCAGCAGCTTAGGACAGGGGCTCACTGAAGCTTTCTTT CASSLGQGLTEAFF
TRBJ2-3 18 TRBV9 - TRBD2 TGTGCCAGCAGCAGAACCCTACTAGCGGGGGAGTCCACAGATACGCAGTATTTT CASSRTLLAGESTDTQYF
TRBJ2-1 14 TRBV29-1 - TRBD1 TGCAGCGTTGAAGGAACAGGGGGCTACAATGAGCAGTTCTTC CSVEGTGGYNEQFF
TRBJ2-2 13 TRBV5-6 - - TGTGCCAGCCGCGGGCCCCACACCGGGGAGCTGTTTTTT CASRGPHTGELFF
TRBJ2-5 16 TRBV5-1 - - TGCGCCAGCAGCCGCGCCGAAAATAGGAGAGGAGAGACCCAGTACTTC CASSRAENRRGETQYF
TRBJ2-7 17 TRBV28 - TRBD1 TGTGCCAGCAGTTCCCCCTACGGAGGACAGGGGCGCTACGAGCAGTACTTC CASSSPYGGQGRYEQYF
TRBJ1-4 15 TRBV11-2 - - TGTGCCAGCAGTCGTGACCCGGGACTGCCAGAAAAACTGTTTTTT CASSRDPGLPEKLFF